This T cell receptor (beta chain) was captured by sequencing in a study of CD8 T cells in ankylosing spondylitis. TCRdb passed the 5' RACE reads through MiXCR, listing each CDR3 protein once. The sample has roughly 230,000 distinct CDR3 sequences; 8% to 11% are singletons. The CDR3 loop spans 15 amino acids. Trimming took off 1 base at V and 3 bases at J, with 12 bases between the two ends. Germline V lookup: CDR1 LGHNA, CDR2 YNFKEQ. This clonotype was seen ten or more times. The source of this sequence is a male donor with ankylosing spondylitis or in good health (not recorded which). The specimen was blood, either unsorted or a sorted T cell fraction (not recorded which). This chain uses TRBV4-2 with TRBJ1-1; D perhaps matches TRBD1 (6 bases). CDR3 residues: CASSQAWEGDTEAFF. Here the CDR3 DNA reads TGTGCCAGCAGCCAAGCTTGGGAGGGGGACACTGAAGCTTTCTTT.